This TCR beta chain was identified in a study of metastatic and nonmetastatic thyroid tumors. Turning to the study itself: From malignant and benign thyroid patients, repertoires in blood and in tumor or nodule tissue were compared.

The germline gives CDR1 LNHDA, CDR2 SQIVND (reference sequence). The CDR3 runs to 13 residues. The germline V and J ends were trimmed by 4 bases and 4 bases, with 5 bases remaining between them. Whole-study findings and limits: The study reportedly found significantly higher TCR beta diversity in malignant thyroid tumors than benign nodules, in blood and tumor.

Original handling: The study took CDR3 differences across clinicopathological groups and made a distant-metastasis classifier for papillary thyroid cancer from them. MiXCR reprocessed the PCR reads for TCRdb. The V and J calls and clone size come from TCRdb's table, not from the authors' own analysis. This table has about 41,000 clones, roughly 31% appearing once. All patients were treatment-naive before thyroid surgery. Concerning this clone: Its target is not known.

The rearrangement links TRBV19 to TRBJ1-6; D gene uncertain. What was sequenced was blood. This TCR came from a male donor with papillary thyroid cancer or a benign thyroid nodule (not recorded which). Some clones in this sample may be carry-over from other donors' samples. The CDR3 DNA sequence: TGTGCCAGTAGTACCCAGTATAATTCACCCCTCCACTTT. Translating gives CASSTQYNSPLHF.